The rows below give T cell receptor beta chains drawn from one sample of a study of blood T cell repertoires in COVID-19. The protocol was immunoSEQ multiplex PCR, while the TCRdb copy is restricted to in-frame clones and leaves out a portion. The profile shows about 250,000 clones, 65% to 90% of them singletons. Source material: PBMCs or T cells enriched from blood (not recorded which). All receptors derive from a woman aged 45-59 years with acute COVID-19. Each CDR3 is given with its conserved first and last residue. D genes are given only for firm matches. Rows give clone size only sometimes, using once, few, many, or a class for an expanded clone.

CDR3 DNA | CDR3 protein | D gene | J gene | V gene | CDR3 length | clone size
TGTGCCAGCAGCCCCAGGGACAGGATCCCCCGTGGCTACACCTTC | CASSPRDRIPRGYTF | TRBD1 | TRBJ1-2 | TRBV9 | 15 | -
TGCGCCAGCAGCCAAGATACAGGACTAAGGTTGTTTTTT | CASSQDTGLRLFF | - | TRBJ1-4 | TRBV4-1 | 13 | -
TGTGCCAGTAGTGAAGGGGGCCCCTGGAATTGGCCCCAGCATTTT | CASSEGGPWNWPQHF | TRBD1 | TRBJ1-5 | TRBV19 | 15 | -
TGTGCCAGCAGCCAAGGCAAAGGACAGGGGGCCTATGGCTACACCTTC | CASSQGKGQGAYGYTF | TRBD1 | TRBJ1-2 | TRBV14 | 16 | -
TGTGCCAGCAGCCCCGGGACTTCGAACACCGGGGAGCTGTTTTTT | CASSPGTSNTGELFF | - | TRBJ2-2 | TRBV3-1/TRBV3-2 | 15 | -
TGTGCCAGCAGCGTAACGGGACTAGCAAGCAATGAGCAGTTCTTC | CASSVTGLASNEQFF | TRBD2 | TRBJ2-1 | TRBV9 | 15 | -
TGTGCCAGCAGCGTAGACGGGTATGGAAACACCATATATTTT | CASSVDGYGNTIYF | - | TRBJ1-3 | TRBV9 | 14 | -
TGTGCCAGCAGATGGGGACAGAGGAACACTGAAGCTTTCTTT | CASRWGQRNTEAFF | TRBD1 | TRBJ1-1 | TRBV27 | 14 | once
TGTGCCAGCAGCCTTGGCAGGGCCCTGGACGGCTACACCTTC | CASSLGRALDGYTF | - | TRBJ1-2 | TRBV3-1/TRBV3-2 | 14 | -
TGTGCCAGCAGTTACCCACCGGGCACTGAAGCTTTCTTT | CASSYPPGTEAFF | - | TRBJ1-1 | TRBV6-5 | 13 | -
TGTGCCAGCAGTGTCACAGTGAACACTGAAGCTTTCTTT | CASSVTVNTEAFF | - | TRBJ1-1 | TRBV28 | 13 | few
TGCGCCAGCAGCTTGGGCGACAGGGAGGACACCGGGGAGCTGTTTTTT | CASSLGDREDTGELFF | - | TRBJ2-2 | TRBV5-1 | 16 | once
TGTGCCAGCAGTTTATGGGGGACAGCCTACGAGCAGTACTTC | CASSLWGTAYEQYF | TRBD1 | TRBJ2-7 | TRBV27 | 14 | few
TGTGCCAGCAGCTTCGCCCGGACTAGCGGGGACACAGATACGCAGTATTTT | CASSFARTSGDTDTQYF | TRBD2 | TRBJ2-3 | TRBV5-4 | 17 | -
TGTGCCTGGGGTCGGGGAGGTTACAATGAGCAGTTCTTC | CAWGRGGYNEQFF | - | TRBJ2-1 | TRBV30 | 13 | -
TGCGCCAGCAGCTCCAGCGGGACAGGGGGTAATGAGCAGTTCTTC | CASSSSGTGGNEQFF | TRBD1 | TRBJ2-1 | TRBV5-1 | 15 | -
TGCGCCAGCAGCATGGGAGGGCAGTCTAACTATGGCTACACCTTC | CASSMGGQSNYGYTF | - | TRBJ1-2 | TRBV5-1 | 15 | -
TGTGCCAGCAGCCCTTATCTTAGCGGGGCTAAAAGTGACGAGCAGTACTTC | CASSPYLSGAKSDEQYF | TRBD2 | TRBJ2-7 | TRBV9 | 17 | -
TGTGCCTGGAGTCCGCAGGGGCGTCCGTGGGGTGAAGGGTCCCAGCATTTT | CAWSPQGRPWGEGSQHF | - | TRBJ1-5 | TRBV30 | 17 | -
TGTGCCAGCAGCTTATTCGAGCGGGGGGGCAGTGAGCAGTTCTTC | CASSLFERGGSEQFF | TRBD2 | TRBJ2-1 | TRBV7-8 | 15 | -
TGTGCCAGCTCACCCCAAGACGGGTTGAACACTGAAGCTTTCTTT | CASSPQDGLNTEAFF | - | TRBJ1-1 | TRBV18 | 15 | -
TGTGCCAGCAGTTATAATGAGGCGAACACTGAAGCTTTCTTT | CASSYNEANTEAFF | - | TRBJ1-1 | TRBV6-6 | 14 | -
TGTGCCAGCGGTTGGGGCCCTGAAGCTTTCTTT | CASGWGPEAFF | - | TRBJ1-1 | TRBV27 | 11 | -
TGTGCCAGCAGCTTTACCTACGAGCAGTACTTC | CASSFTYEQYF | - | TRBJ2-7 | TRBV7-9 | 11 | -
TGTGCCAGCACCCCATCGGGGGGCGCTTTGGGGGAGCAGTTCTTC | CASTPSGGALGEQFF | - | TRBJ2-1 | TRBV11-2 | 15 | few
TGTGCCAGCAGCCACTTGGGACAGGACCATAACTACGAGCAGTACTTC | CASSHLGQDHNYEQYF | TRBD1 | TRBJ2-7 | TRBV3-1/TRBV3-2 | 16 | -
TGTGCCAGCAGCCGACAGTCGAACGAGCAGTACTTC | CASSRQSNEQYF | - | TRBJ2-7 | TRBV7-9 | 12 | many
TGTGCCAGCAGCACCGGGACAGGGACAGGCTACACCTTC | CASSTGTGTGYTF | TRBD1 | TRBJ1-2 | TRBV12-3/TRBV12-4 | 13 | -
TGTGCCAGCAGCGCCGACAGGGGCTACGAGCAGTACTTC | CASSADRGYEQYF | TRBD1 | TRBJ2-7 | TRBV11-3 | 13 | -
TGTGCCAGCAGCTTGGGGCAGAACACTGAAGCTTTCTTT | CASSLGQNTEAFF | - | TRBJ1-1 | TRBV7-2 | 13 | -
TGTGCCAGCAGCTTCAGCGACGGGGGCTACACCTTC | CASSFSDGGYTF | - | TRBJ1-2 | TRBV11-2 | 12 | -
TGTGCCAGCTCCCGCGGGCTGCAGGAGACCCAGTACTTC | CASSRGLQETQYF | - | TRBJ2-5 | TRBV18 | 13 | -
TGTGCCAGCAGTGAATACTTGGGACAGGGTAAGGGGCCCCTCCACTTT | CASSEYLGQGKGPLHF | TRBD1 | TRBJ1-6 | TRBV25-1 | 16 | -
TGTGCCAGCAGCCGGGGACAGGCAACTAATGAAAAACTGTTTTTT | CASSRGQATNEKLFF | TRBD1 | TRBJ1-4 | TRBV5-4 | 15 | -
TGTGCCAGTAGTATGGAGGGGCCCCGGAGGGGGGGTGCGAACACCGGGGAGCTGTTTTTT | CASSMEGPRRGGANTGELFF | - | TRBJ2-2 | TRBV19 | 20 | -
TGTGCCAGCAGGGGGGCAGGGGAGAAAGCTTTCTTT | CASRGAGEKAFF | - | TRBJ1-1 | TRBV2 | 12 | -
TGTGCCAGCAGTAAAACAGGGCATCAGCCCCAGCATTTT | CASSKTGHQPQHF | - | TRBJ1-5 | TRBV6-5 | 13 | -
TGTGCCAGCAGTGATTGGGGGGGGACAGGGGTAAGCAATGAGCAGTTCTTC | CASSDWGGTGVSNEQFF | TRBD1 | TRBJ2-1 | TRBV25-1 | 17 | -
TGTGCCAGCAGTGAAATCGGTAATATGAACACTGAAGCTTTCTTT | CASSEIGNMNTEAFF | - | TRBJ1-1 | TRBV2 | 15 | -
TGTGCCAGCAGAGTGGGGCAGGGATGGTCCTACGAGCAGTACTTC | CASRVGQGWSYEQYF | - | TRBJ2-7 | TRBV7-2 | 15 | -
TGTGCCAGCCAAAAGGGGGACAGGGGAACGTTCTTC | CASQKGDRGTFF | TRBD1 | TRBJ2-1 | TRBV6-6 | 12 | -
TGTGCCATCAGTGATGACAGAAGGGGGTACACCATATATTTT | CAISDDRRGYTIYF | - | TRBJ1-3 | TRBV10-3 | 14 | -
TGTGCCAGCAGTGAAGCGCCGAGACAGTACTATGGCTACACCTTC | CASSEAPRQYYGYTF | - | TRBJ1-2 | TRBV2 | 15 | -
TGCGCCAGCAGCCAATTGGGTTCTCGGGGAATGAACACTGAAGCTTTCTTT | CASSQLGSRGMNTEAFF | - | TRBJ1-1 | TRBV4-3 | 17 | -
TGCGCCAGCAGCTTGAGCCAAACCCTCATCTACGAGCAGTACTTC | CASSLSQTLIYEQYF | - | TRBJ2-7 | TRBV5-1 | 15 | once
TGTGCCAGTAGTATAGTTTCTGGGATGCAGGGAGAGACCCAGTACTTC | CASSIVSGMQGETQYF | - | TRBJ2-5 | TRBV19 | 16 | -
TGTGCCAGCAGCTTAGGAACAGGGGCGACAAATTCACCCCTCCACTTT | CASSLGTGATNSPLHF | TRBD1 | TRBJ1-6 | TRBV7-9 | 16 | few
TGCGCCAGCAGCCATTCTCCGAGACAGCTCATGAACACTGAAGCTTTCTTT | CASSHSPRQLMNTEAFF | - | TRBJ1-1 | TRBV4-1 | 17 | -
TGTGCCATCAGTGAAGTACAGAGTAGCGATTCACCCCTCCACTTT | CAISEVQSSDSPLHF | - | TRBJ1-6 | TRBV10-3 | 15 | -
TGTGCCAGCAGTTACACAGCAGCTAACTATGGCTACACCTTC | CASSYTAANYGYTF | - | TRBJ1-2 | TRBV6-5 | 14 | -
TGTGCCAGCAGCGCACCTCGGGACAGGGGACAATACTTCCCGGAAAAACTGTTTTTT | CASSAPRDRGQYFPEKLFF | - | TRBJ1-4 | TRBV21-1 | 19 | -
TGTGCCAGCAGCTTAGCCTCAGGGGACCCGTCAGAAAAACTGTTTTTT | CASSLASGDPSEKLFF | - | TRBJ1-4 | TRBV7-2 | 16 | -